The 5 T cell receptor beta chains presented below share a single source sample, sequenced in a study of CD8 T cells in Susac syndrome. After extraction with the RNeasy kit, roughly 0.45 to 1 ug of the RNA was reverse transcribed using random hexamers. TCRdb re-called the immunoSEQ multiplex PCR reads with MiXCR, one entry per CDR3 protein. Among fewer than 200,000 distinct CDR3 sequences listed, about 93% were seen once. The sequenced sample consisted of CD4+ T cells from PBMCs. These receptor sequences come from a human donor in good health.

Here the CDR3 DNA reads TGCAGCGTTGTTGGACAGGGGGCTCGAGAGACCCAGTACTTC. It translates to CSVVGQGARETQYF. The rearrangement links TRBV29-1 to TRBJ2-5, with 11 bases that match TRBD1. V trimming: 4 bases; J trimming: 4 bases; junction bases outside the gene matches: 5. There are 14 residues in the CDR3. From germline, CDR1 is SQVTM and CDR2 ANQGSEA.

The gene calls are TRBV28 and TRBJ2-5; TRBD2 aligns across 8 bases. Trimming took 4 bases from V and 5 from J; bases not matched to a gene: 6. The CDR3 is 14 residues long. CDR1 MDHEN and CDR2 SYDVKM come from the germline V gene. The CDR3, as DNA: TGTGCCAGCAGTTCCGGGACTAGTGGCGAGACCCAGTACTTC. Its protein product is CASSSGTSGETQYF.

The genes are TRBV12-3 or TRBV12-4 and TRBJ1-4; perhaps TRBD1 as D (6 bases). CDR3 length equals 12 residues. With 6 bases removed from V and 14 bases from J, the gap between germline ends came to 16 bases. The CDR3 DNA is TGTGCCAGCAGGGACCCTGACAGGAGGCTGTTTTTT. Protein: CASRDPDRRLFF.

Only one count was recorded for this clonotype. The V gene is TRBV6-6, the J gene TRBJ2-2, with D possibly TRBD1 on 6 matching bases. From germline, CDR1 is MNHNY and CDR2 SVGAGI (reference sequence). The CDR3 length is 14 residues. Trimming pared 5 bases from V and 1 base from J, leaving 8 bases between. The chain's CDR3 is CASSTGWNTGELFF. CDR3 DNA sequence: TGTGCCAGCAGTACAGGGTGGAACACCGGGGAGCTGTTTTTT.

The chain joins TRBV29-1 to TRBJ1-6; no reliable D call. Germline values: CDR1 SQVTM, CDR2 ANQGSEA. The CDR3 is 13 amino acids. With 7 bases removed from V and 7 bases from J, the gap between germline ends came to 14 bases. The CDR3 region has the DNA TGCAGCGCGGGAAGCGGGGTGAATTCACCCCTCCACTTT. Encoded protein: CSAGSGVNSPLHF. The full variable domain, in which reference TRBV29-1 and TRBJ1-6 provide the parts outside the CDR3, is SAVISQKPSRDICQRGTSLTIQCQVDSQVTMMFWYRQQPGQSLTLIATANQGSEATYESGFVIDKFPISRPNLTFSTLTVSNMSPEDSSIYLCSAGSGVNSPLHFGNGTRLTVT.